The clone carrying this T cell receptor (beta chain) came up once. Its antigen is unknown. The data originate from a study of cytomegalovirus exposure and HLA in healthy donors. Both 60 Vbeta primers and 13 Jbeta primers went into the PCR. Method: immunoSEQ multiplex PCR; TCRdb's copy keeps in-frame clones and lacks some. This table has about 160,000 clones, roughly 85% appearing once. The V end lost 0 bases, the J end lost 1 base, and 9 bases lay between the germline ends. CDR1 is SGHDT and CDR2 is YYEEEE in the germline V gene. The CDR3 length is 15 residues. The study's findings and limits: TCR beta V- and J-gene trimming, according to a later analysis, was linked to a missense DCLRE1C variant. Fewer N-insertions than the approximately 700-donor mean were reportedly shown by an Asian-associated ancestry cluster in a later analysis.

The TCR sequence derives from a man younger than 40 in good health and CMV-seronegative. The V and J genes are TRBV5-6 and TRBJ2-3; tentative D call: TRBD2 (7 bases). Sequenced: PBMCs. CDR3 nucleotide sequence: TGTGCCAGCAGCTTGGAGGGGGGGGGCACAGATACGCAGTATTTT. Translated, it gives CASSLEGGGTDTQYF.